The 10 T cell receptor beta chains listed next were all sequenced from one sample in a study of human T cells and chemical hapten exposure. Time point denoted: patch test 3, about 24 weeks after DPC sensitization. The sample's treatment: therapeutic diphenylcyclopropenone sensitization with weekly scalp DPC. MiXCR, run by TCRdb on the RACE reads, gives a single entry per CDR3 protein. The sample yields about 97,000 distinct CDR3 sequences, 27% seen once. The sample was whole blood, taken in connection with sensitization to the hapten diphenylcyclopropenone (DPC). The receptors were sampled from a man between 40 and 49 years old with alopecia areata. Some clones in this sample may be carry-over from other donors' samples.

This clonotype was detected a few times. The chain employs TRBV7-8 and TRBJ2-3; 11 nucleotides line up with TRBD2. This CDR3 contains 17 residues. V was clipped by 2 bases and J by 0 bases; unmatched bases: 4. The germline V gene encodes CDR1 SGHVS and CDR2 FQNEAQ. CDR3 sequence: CASSLTSGRASTDTQYF. The CDR3 DNA sequence: TGTGCCAGCAGCTTAACTAGCGGGAGAGCTAGCACAGATACGCAGTATTTT.

This clonotype was observed a few times. The chain joins TRBV20-1 to TRBJ1-4; D gene uncertain. Trimming left V 6 bases short and J 8 bases short, with 19 bases between. The CDR3 covers 14 residues. The V gene's germline CDR1 is DFQATT and CDR2 SNEGSKA (reference sequence). The CDR3 is CSAAQDAAWEKLFF. Written as DNA, the CDR3 is TGCAGTGCCGCCCAGGACGCGGCGTGGGAAAAACTGTTTTTT.

The V call is TRBV7-2, the J call TRBJ1-1; TRBD1 matches at 7 bases. The CDR3 sequence is 16 residues long. The V and J ends lost 7 bases and 1 base, in that order; junction bases with no gene match: 12. From germline, CDR1 is SGHTA and CDR2 FQGNSA. CDR3 protein: CASTPGQVRKNTEAFF. Here the CDR3 DNA reads TGTGCCAGCACTCCCGGACAGGTTAGGAAGAACACTGAAGCTTTCTTT.

The V call is TRBV5-1, the J call TRBJ2-5; tentatively, D is TRBD2 (6 bases). The CDR3 is 14 amino acids. V lost 4 bases to trimming and J lost 4 bases, with 14 bases between them. Germline V gene lookup returns CDR1 SGHRS and CDR2 YFSETQ. The CDR3 sequence: CASSPAGGRETQYF. CDR3 in DNA: TGCGCCAGCAGCCCCGCCGGGGGTCGAGAGACCCAGTACTTC.

This clonotype was counted only a few times. The CDR3 nucleotides are TGTGCCAGCAGCCCCCGTCTAGAAGTAAATGAGCAGTTCTTC. It codes for CASSPRLEVNEQFF. V usage is TRBV11-2 and J usage is TRBJ2-1; D is uncertain. Deletions cut 5 bases from V and 7 bases from J, with 15 bases between. Germline CDR1 and CDR2: SGHAT and FQNNGV. The CDR3 extends over 14 amino acids.

Only a few counts were recorded for this clonotype. The chain is built from TRBV28 and TRBJ2-7; tentatively, D is TRBD1 (6 bases). From germline, CDR1 is MDHEN and CDR2 SYDVKM. Trimming took off 11 bases at V and 5 bases at J, with 19 bases between the two ends. The length of the CDR3 is 13 residues. The CDR3 reads CASRKTGRDEQYF. DNA for the CDR3: TGTGCCTCCAGGAAGACAGGTCGCGACGAGCAGTACTTC.

V and J are TRBV19 and TRBJ1-1; 8 bases are shared with TRBD1. Looked up from germline, CDR1 is LNHDA and CDR2 is SQIVND (reference sequence). The CDR3 sequence is 15 residues long. The V gene end was trimmed by 7 bases and the J gene end by 6 bases; junction bases not matched to a gene: 13. CDR3 sequence reads: CASIISTGGFAEAFF. Here the CDR3 DNA reads TGTGCCAGTATCATCTCCACAGGGGGGTTCGCTGAAGCTTTCTTT. Filled out from reference TRBV19 and TRBJ1-1, the complete variable domain reads DGGITQSPKYLFRKEGQNVTLSCEQNLNHDAMYWYRQDPGQGLRLIYYSQIVNDFQKGDIAEGYSVSREKKESFPLTVTSAQKNPTAFYLCASIISTGGFAEAFFGQGTRLTVV.

The count of this clonotype is one. This rearrangement joins TRBV20-1 to TRBJ2-7; weak D call: TRBD2 (7 bases). This CDR3 is built from 14 residues. V lost 5 bases and J 7 bases, leaving 21 bases between the germline ends. Germline V lookup: CDR1 DFQATT, CDR2 SNEGSKA (reference sequence). CDR3 sequence: CSAQKSGGGTEQYF. CDR3 sequence (DNA): TGCAGTGCTCAAAAGAGTGGGGGGGGGACAGAGCAGTACTTC.

V and J are TRBV7-6 and TRBJ1-6; D is ambiguous. Trimming shortened V by 7 bases and J by 1 base, and 14 bases separated the two germline ends. Per germline, CDR1 SGHVS and CDR2 FNYEAQ. The CDR3 has 16 amino acids. DNA for the CDR3: TGTGCCAGCACCCCCCTTGCCGAATCCTATAATTCACCCCTCCACTTT. Translating gives CASTPLAESYNSPLHF.

CDR3 loop: CATKDYPTSYNEQFF. CDR3 DNA sequence: TGTGCCACCAAGGACTACCCTACCTCCTACAATGAGCAGTTCTTC. The V call is TRBV27, the J call TRBJ2-1, with TRBD2 as a possible D gene (6 bases). V was cut by 10 bases and J by 0 bases, with 16 bases left in between. The germline V gene has CDR1 MNHEY and CDR2 SMNVEV (reference sequence). This CDR3 has 15 residues.